This T cell receptor beta chain is drawn from a study of shared clonotypes between healthy human individuals. The CDR3 sequence is 13 residues long. Germline V gene sequence: CDR1 MNHNY, CDR2 SVGAGI (reference sequence). Trimming pared 0 bases from V and 5 bases from J, leaving 8 bases between. On this clone: Its antigen remains unidentified.

Naive CD8 populations comprised CD45RO-negative cells positively selected for CCR7, excluding terminally differentiated effector memory CD45RA+ cells. Study outcomes and limitations: Generation of non-shared clonotypes was less probable than generation of clonotypes shared by all four donors.

Sorted subsets were amplified in replicate PCRs using 200 ng DNA, some 31,000 T cell genomes. TCRdb's copy holds only in-frame clones and misses some; the assay was immunoSEQ multiplex PCR. Of some 1,900,000 clones in the sample, just under 95% are singletons; the top ten hold roughly 1%. V and J are TRBV6-6 and TRBJ2-7, with unresolved D. The sequencing input was naive CD8+ T cells sorted from blood. The clonotype originates from a man younger than 30 in good health. The CDR3 reads CASSYSNGDEQYF. The CDR3 DNA reads as TGTGCCAGCAGTTACTCGAATGGTGACGAGCAGTACTTC.